A single sample is the source of the 5 T cell receptor beta chains below, sequenced in a study of cytomegalovirus exposure and HLA in healthy donors. TCRdb keeps only in-frame clones here, not all; method: immunoSEQ multiplex PCR. The data show 200,000 to 250,000 clones, about 90% seen once. The sequencing input was PBMCs. The receptors were gathered from a man aged 18-30 years in good health and CMV-seropositive.

The sample holds a few counts of this clone. V is TRBV29-1 and J is TRBJ2-1; 9 bases are a match to TRBD2. The V gene end was trimmed by 7 bases and the J gene end by 8 bases; junction bases not matched to a gene: 15. From germline, CDR1 is SQVTM and CDR2 ANQGSEA. The CDR3 runs to 15 residues. The CDR3 here is CSAFRSGSVSYEQFF. In DNA form, the CDR3 reads TGCAGCGCTTTCCGTAGCGGGAGTGTGAGCTATGAGCAGTTCTTC.

This chain links TRBV20-1 with TRBJ2-7, with D hard to call. Germline V CDR1 and CDR2: DFQATT, SNEGSKA (reference sequence). This CDR3 spans 11 amino acids. V dropped 5 bases and J dropped 5 bases, with 10 bases sitting between them. CDR3 in amino acids: CSAGTDNEQYF. The CDR3 bases are TGCAGTGCTGGAACCGATAACGAGCAGTACTTC.

Points on this clone: Other nucleotide sequences in the sample specify the same CDR3. The chain links TRBV5-6 to TRBJ1-5; a weak D match, TRBD1 (6 bases). Germline-derived CDR1 and CDR2 are SGHDT and YYEEEE. This CDR3 has 14 residues. Trimming removed 0 bases from V and 2 bases from J, with 6 bases in between. The CDR3 DNA reads as TGTGCCAGCAGCTTGGCAGGGGGCAATCAGCCCCAGCATTTT. This translates into CASSLAGGNQPQHF.

This clone was seen more than once but under ten times. V gene TRBV5-4 combines with J gene TRBJ1-2; TRBD1 aligns across 8 bases. Trimming took 0 bases from V and 13 from J; bases not matched to a gene: 8. This CDR3 is 13 amino acids long. Looked up from germline, CDR1 is SGHNT and CDR2 is YYREEE (reference sequence). The DNA for the CDR3 is TGTGCCAGCAGCTTGGGACAGGGGAATTTCGGCACCTTC. The encoded protein is CASSLGQGNFGTF.

This clone has just a few counts. CDR3 residues: CAIGGQGANGYTF. DNA of the CDR3: TGTGCCATCGGGGGACAGGGGGCTAATGGCTACACCTTC. The rearrangement joins TRBV10-3 to TRBJ1-2; 12 bases match TRBD1. CDR1 is ENHRY, CDR2 SYGVKD, per germline. The V segment lost 8 bases and the J segment 6 bases; nucleotides outside the gene matches: 4. This CDR3 is built from 13 residues.